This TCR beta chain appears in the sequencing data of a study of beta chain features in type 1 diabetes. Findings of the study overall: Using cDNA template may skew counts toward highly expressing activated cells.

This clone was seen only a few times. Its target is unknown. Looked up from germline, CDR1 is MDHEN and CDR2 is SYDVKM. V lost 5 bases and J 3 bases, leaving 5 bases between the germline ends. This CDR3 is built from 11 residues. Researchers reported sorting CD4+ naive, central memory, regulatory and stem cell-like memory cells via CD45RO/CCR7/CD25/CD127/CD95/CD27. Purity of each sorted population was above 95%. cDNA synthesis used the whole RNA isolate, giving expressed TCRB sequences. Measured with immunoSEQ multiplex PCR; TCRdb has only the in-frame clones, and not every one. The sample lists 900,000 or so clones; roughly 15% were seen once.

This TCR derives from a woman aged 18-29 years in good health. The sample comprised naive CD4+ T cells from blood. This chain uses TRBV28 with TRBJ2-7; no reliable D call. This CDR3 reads CASSPHYEQYF. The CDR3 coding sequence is TGTGCCAGCAGTCCCCACTACGAGCAGTACTTC.